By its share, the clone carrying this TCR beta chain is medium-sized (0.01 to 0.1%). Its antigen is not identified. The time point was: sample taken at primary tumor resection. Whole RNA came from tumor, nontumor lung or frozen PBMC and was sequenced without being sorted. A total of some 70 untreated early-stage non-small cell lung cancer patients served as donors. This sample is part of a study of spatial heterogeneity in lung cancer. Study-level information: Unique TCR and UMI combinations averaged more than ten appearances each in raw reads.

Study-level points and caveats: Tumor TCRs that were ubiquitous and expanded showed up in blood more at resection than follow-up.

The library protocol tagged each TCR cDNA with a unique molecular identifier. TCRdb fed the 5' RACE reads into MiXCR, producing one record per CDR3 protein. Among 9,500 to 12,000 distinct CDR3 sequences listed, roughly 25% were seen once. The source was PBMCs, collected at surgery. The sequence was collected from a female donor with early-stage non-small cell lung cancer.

This chain's CDR3 is CASSPYVGGKLFF. The CDR3 nucleotides are TGTGCCAGCAGCCCCTACGTTGGAGGAAAACTGTTTTTT. The chain links TRBV7-3 to TRBJ1-4, with no clear D. Germline CDR1 reads SGHTA; CDR2 reads FQGTGA. The CDR3 sequence is 13 residues long. Trimming left V 5 bases short and J 10 bases short, with 14 bases between.